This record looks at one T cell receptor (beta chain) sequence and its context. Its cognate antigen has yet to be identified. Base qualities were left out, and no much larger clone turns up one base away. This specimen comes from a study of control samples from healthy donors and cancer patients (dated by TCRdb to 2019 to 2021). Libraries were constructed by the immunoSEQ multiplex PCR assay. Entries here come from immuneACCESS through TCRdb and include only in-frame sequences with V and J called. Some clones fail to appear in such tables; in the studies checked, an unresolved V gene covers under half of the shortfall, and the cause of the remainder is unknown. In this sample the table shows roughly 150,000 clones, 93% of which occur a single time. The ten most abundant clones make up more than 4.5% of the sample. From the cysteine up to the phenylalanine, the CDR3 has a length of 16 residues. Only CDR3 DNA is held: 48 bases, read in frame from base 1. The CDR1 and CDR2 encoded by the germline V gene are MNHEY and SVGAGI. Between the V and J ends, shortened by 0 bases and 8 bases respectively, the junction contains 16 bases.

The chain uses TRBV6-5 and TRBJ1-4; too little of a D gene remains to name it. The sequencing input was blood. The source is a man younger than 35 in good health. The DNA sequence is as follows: TGTGCCAGCAGTTACTCGTACAAGGCACTGGAGGAAAAACTGTTTTTT. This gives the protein CASSYSYKALEEKLFF.